This T cell receptor beta chain was identified in a study of blood T cell repertoires in COVID-19. Sequencing used immunoSEQ multiplex PCR; TCRdb keeps in-frame clones, though not all of them. The sample has hundreds of thousands of clones; around 89% are singletons. V dropped 3 bases and J dropped 10; count of bases not matched to a gene: 8. The CDR3 covers 16 residues. Germline V gene sequence: CDR1 KGHDR, CDR2 SFDVKD. The chain joins TRBV24-1 to TRBJ2-3, with 14 nucleotides matching TRBD2. This receptor was obtained from a woman in her thirties with COVID-19, enrolled during active disease. The sample taken for sequencing was peripheral blood. The CDR3 DNA reads TGTGCCACCAGTGATCGGGGGACTAGCGGGAGATCTGCGCAGTATTTT. Residues: CATSDRGTSGRSAQYF.